This TCR beta chain was captured in a study of blood T cell repertoires in COVID-19 (dated by TCRdb to the early 2020s). Study-wide context: Collaborator samples came from the United States, Italy and Spain and covered acute and convalescent phases of COVID-19. The prospective study material was composed of cDNA or gDNA derived from T cells, B-cell-depleted T cells, or PBMCs. The dataset comprised deeply sampled blood TCRbeta repertoires from subjects exposed to, actively infected with, or recovered from COVID-19. A freely available public database, intended as a resource for researchers studying the immune response to SARS-CoV-2, is where the repertoires were released. Samples were obtained from the ongoing ImmuneRACE study (first 160 participants) and from 1,254 subjects provided by 6 global collaborators. Sample metadata almost always included a de-identified subject ID, COVID-19 status, age in years and sex. Where available, HLA class I and class II types were obtained from metadata supplied by the sample provider rather than from assay-based typing. General findings and caveats noted by the study authors: Clinical and demographic metadata were provided uncurated, with the amount varying by source and participant.

The germline V gene (reference sequence) specifies SEHNR as CDR1 and FQNEAQ as CDR2. V drops 4 bases and J drops 5 bases, leaving 11 bases in between. From the cysteine through the phenylalanine, the CDR3 covers 14 amino acids. Of all the DNA, just the CDR3 is kept, 42 bases in frame from base 1. TCRbeta CDR3 regions were amplified from genomic DNA using the immunoSEQ Assay, a bias-controlled multiplex PCR. As for the authors' bioinformatics: The number of nucleated cells in each sample was estimated from the amplification of reference gene primers within the assay. Sequence reads were collapsed and filtered to measure the absolute abundance of every unique TCRbeta CDR3 rearrangement. For each sample, productive Simpson clonality was calculated as the square root of Simpson's diversity index across productive rearrangements. Held by TCRdb, this immuneACCESS table contains in-frame sequences only and omits some clones. Under half of the omission traces to an unresolved V gene where checked; the cause of the rest is unknown. The V and J calls and clone size were taken over from that table, and D and trimming were inferred from the DNA. The sample table lists about 280,000 clones, nearly 90% of them with a count of one. The leading ten clones occupy roughly 1.6% of the sample.

In the prospective study, participants were roughly 18 to 100 years old, resided in about 25 geographic areas of the United States, and were enrolled through a virtual design. Cohort assignment in the prospective study relied on participant-reported clinical history from a screening survey and a study questionnaire. In the prospective study, mobile phlebotomists collected whole blood, serum and a nasopharyngeal or oropharyngeal swab from each participant. Participants in the prospective study had the option to provide additional blood draws and questionnaires over a roughly two-month period. Before DNA extraction, prospective study blood samples were shipped either frozen or at room temperature. A note on this clone: No antigen is known for it. Base qualities are not at hand, and no much larger clone is one base apart.

The rearranged chain carries TRBV7-9 and TRBJ1-4, with a tentative D gene TRBD1 over 5 matching bases. Sequenced sample: PBMCs or T cells enriched from blood (not recorded which). This TCR derives from a woman under 30 with acute COVID-19. The DNA is TGTGCCAGCAGCTCCTGGGCAGGGAATGAAAAACTGTTTTTT. Translated, this is CASSSWAGNEKLFF.